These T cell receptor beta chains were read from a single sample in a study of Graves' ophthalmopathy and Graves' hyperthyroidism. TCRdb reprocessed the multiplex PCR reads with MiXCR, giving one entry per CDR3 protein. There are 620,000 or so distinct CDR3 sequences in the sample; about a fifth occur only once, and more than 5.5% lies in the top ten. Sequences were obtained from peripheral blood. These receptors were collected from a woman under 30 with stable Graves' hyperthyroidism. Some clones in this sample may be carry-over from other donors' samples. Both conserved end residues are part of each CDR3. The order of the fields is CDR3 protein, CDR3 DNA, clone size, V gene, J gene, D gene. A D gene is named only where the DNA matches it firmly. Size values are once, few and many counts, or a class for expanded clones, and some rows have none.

CDR3: CASTHRQGAGTQYF
DNA: TGTGCCAGCACCCACCGACAGGGGGCCGGGACCCAGTACTTC
size: -
V: TRBV28
J: TRBJ2-5
D: TRBD1

CDR3: CASSELTGRNYSFTF
DNA: TGTGCCAGCAGTGAACTGACAGGGAGGAACTATAGCTTCACCTTC
size: once
V: TRBV2
J: TRBJ1-2
D: TRBD1

CDR3: CASSSTGGRGQNTIYF
DNA: TGTGCCAGCAGCTCCACCGGGGGCAGGGGGCAAAACACCATATATTTT
size: many
V: TRBV11-1
J: TRBJ1-3
D: TRBD1

CDR3: CASSEGAGIGFDPQHF
DNA: TGTGCCAGCAGTGAAGGTGCAGGGATAGGTTTTGATCCCCAGCATTTT
size: many
V: TRBV2
J: TRBJ1-5
D: -

CDR3: CASSPTGREYGYTF
DNA: TGTGCCAGCAGCCCGACGGGAAGAGAGTATGGCTACACCTTC
size: many
V: TRBV7-3
J: TRBJ1-2
D: -

CDR3: CASSEAGGRVTEACF
DNA: TGTGCCAGCAGTGAGGCGGGGGGCAGGGTTACTGAAGCTTGCTTT
size: -
V: TRBV6-1
J: TRBJ1-1
D: -

CDR3: CASSHQSVTEAFF
DNA: TGTGCCAGCAGCCACCAAAGCGTCACTGAAGCTTTCTTT
size: many
V: TRBV3-1
J: TRBJ1-1
D: -

CDR3: CSARVRSAILNTEAFF
DNA: TGCAGTGCTAGAGTGAGGAGCGCTATTTTGAACACTGAAGCTTTCTTT
size: many
V: TRBV20-1
J: TRBJ1-1
D: -

CDR3: CASILSGTVSGNTIYF
DNA: TGTGCCAGCATCCTTTCTGGGACGGTGTCTGGAAACACCATATATTTT
size: many
V: TRBV12-3/TRBV12-4
J: TRBJ1-3
D: -

CDR3: CASSLANRKVEAFF
DNA: TGTGCCAGCAGTTTAGCCAACAGAAAAGTTGAAGCTTTCTTT
size: many
V: TRBV12-3/TRBV12-4
J: TRBJ1-1
D: -

CDR3: CSASFTGLVLGVYEQYF
DNA: TGCAGTGCTAGCTTTACGGGACTAGTCCTTGGGGTCTACGAGCAGTACTTC
size: -
V: TRBV20-1
J: TRBJ2-7
D: TRBD2

CDR3: CASSLAPGTEPNF
DNA: TGTGCCAGCAGTTTAGCGCCAGGGACTGAACCTAACTTC
size: -
V: TRBV12-3/TRBV12-4
J: TRBJ1-2
D: -

CDR3: CASSVAGRKSNQPQHF
DNA: TGTGCCAGCAGTGTGGCGGGACGGAAGAGCAATCAGCCCCAGCATTTT
size: many
V: TRBV12-3/TRBV12-4
J: TRBJ1-5
D: -

CDR3: CASSSRGFGNTIYF
DNA: TGTGCCAGCAGTTCGAGGGGGTTTGGAAACACCATATATTTT
size: many
V: TRBV27
J: TRBJ1-3
D: -

CDR3: CASSLPGQGAGETQYF
DNA: TGTGCCAGCAGCCTTCCGGGACAGGGGGCCGGGGAGACCCAGTACTTC
size: many
V: TRBV7-9
J: TRBJ2-5
D: TRBD1

CDR3: CASTTGAPNTEAFF
DNA: TGTGCCAGCACCACAGGGGCCCCGAACACTGAAGCTTTCTTT
size: many
V: TRBV6-5
J: TRBJ1-1
D: TRBD1

CDR3: CASSALTGPVGYTF
DNA: TGTGCCAGCAGTGCTTTGACAGGCCCTGTTGGCTACACCTTC
size: -
V: TRBV12-3/TRBV12-4
J: TRBJ1-2
D: -

CDR3: CASSFRGVVNTEAFF
DNA: TGTGCCAGCAGTTTTCGGGGGGTGGTGAACACTGAAGCTTTCTTT
size: many
V: TRBV28
J: TRBJ1-1
D: -

CDR3: CASSYRDRVEHAFF
DNA: TGTGCCAGCAGTTACCGCGACAGGGTCGAGCATGCTTTCTTT
size: many
V: TRBV6-5
J: TRBJ1-1
D: TRBD1

CDR3: CASNREESNQPQHF
DNA: TGTGCCAGCAACCGAGAAGAGTCGAATCAGCCCCAGCATTTT
size: -
V: TRBV12-3/TRBV12-4
J: TRBJ1-5
D: -

CDR3: CASSLWSSGSTGELFF
DNA: TGTGCCAGCAGTTTATGGTCCTCAGGGTCCACCGGGGAGCTGTTTTTT
size: many
V: TRBV28
J: TRBJ2-2
D: -

CDR3: CASSFDQSSYEQYF
DNA: TGTGCCAGCAGTTTTGACCAGAGCTCCTACGAGCAGTACTTC
size: -
V: TRBV28
J: TRBJ2-7
D: -

CDR3: CASSAYSDTEAFF
DNA: TGTGCCAGCAGTGCCTACAGCGACACTGAAGCTTTCTTT
size: -
V: TRBV6-1
J: TRBJ1-1
D: -